This T cell receptor beta chain was profiled in a study of T cells in Graves' hyperthyroidism and ophthalmopathy (dated by TCRdb to between 2018 and 2021). A note on the overall study: Peripheral blood samples were taken at the time of initial diagnosis, prior to any treatment. To identify distinguishing TCR V-J signatures, a discovery cohort of about 100 patients was used, comprising 43 with Graves' ophthalmopathy and some 60 with stable Graves' hyperthyroidism. Whether ophthalmopathy could be predicted prospectively was tested in an independent validation cohort made up of roughly 19 hyperthyroidism patients plus 17 patients who later progressed to ophthalmopathy. The 80 to 100 discovery patients were randomly divided into training and test sets at a 7:3 ratio. In about 6 Graves' hyperthyroidism patients, the study also compared T-cell repertoires from thyroid tissue with T-cell repertoires from blood. After sampling, hyperthyroidism patients received methimazole starting at 30 mg daily, and ophthalmopathy patients received high-dose intravenous methylprednisolone. The paper reports TCR Vbeta CDR3 sequencing of roughly 140 peripheral blood samples: fewer than 50 ophthalmopathy, approximately 74 hyperthyroidism and some 17 progressor patients.

The investigation overall reported the following: Most expanded thyroid clonotypes (frequency above 0.001) were also detected in blood, a finding suggesting that blood repertoires may reflect thyroid immune responses. In validation, the model predicted progression to ophthalmopathy with 55% to 71% sensitivity and approximately 72% specificity, a median of approximately 6.5 months before onset. Ophthalmopathy was separated from stable hyperthyroidism by a 13 V-J signature model, with approximately 85% sensitivity and 81% to 83% specificity obtained in cross-validation and 80%/75% obtained in testing. No statistical method was used to set the sample size in advance, and investigators knew the group allocation.

Reading from cysteine to phenylalanine, the CDR3 counts 16 amino acids. The CDR3 DNA has 48 bases and is translated from base 1. V lost 1 base and J lost 0 bases; the stretch between them is 13 bases long. The germline V gene (reference sequence) provides CDR1 MNHEY and CDR2 SMNVEV. In this sample, this clonotype turned up many times. Its antigen is unknown. Within one base of it there is no much larger clone, and no base qualities were kept. Hyperthyroidism patients were newly diagnosed, with disease duration under 2 months, and aged 18 to 65 years. Patients with uncontrolled infections, other autoimmune diseases, pregnancy or lactation were excluded. Diagnoses were based on clinical symptoms, serum thyroxine and TRAb, thyroid ultrasound and orbital computed tomography. Blood from progressor patients was drawn when they were first diagnosed with hyperthyroidism, before any ophthalmopathy symptoms appeared. PBMCs were separated from 10 ml of fresh peripheral blood using Ficoll-Paque density gradient centrifugation. Patients classed as progressors first received a Graves' hyperthyroidism diagnosis and then went on to develop ophthalmopathy during follow-up. Total RNA was extracted using Trizol reagent, and RNA quality was assessed on an Agilent 2100 Bioanalyzer.

The TCR beta CDR3 regions were amplified from RNA transcripts. For the first round of RT-PCR on the TCR CDR3, the HTBI primer set was used together with the Qiagen OneStep RT-PCR kit. The libraries were constructed in a second round of multiplex PCR and then size-selected and purified. Paired-end sequencing of the libraries was performed with 100 bp reads on an Illumina HiSeq2000. Processing in the source paper ran as follows. SOAPnuke was used to process the raw data, throwing out any read that contained adapters or uncalled bases, had a mean Phred below 15, or lacked an exact constant-primer or identifier match. High-quality paired reads were merged using COPE v1.2.5, and each unique nucleotide sequence was defined as a clonotype. MiTCR v1.1 was used to align clonotypes to the IMGT TRBV, TRBD and TRBJ reference segments. The analysis included only V-J combinations with a frequency above 0.0001, which together covered more than 98% of the repertoires. The TCS score was defined as F50 (clonal expansion) divided by E x V (chaos), with BLOSUM62-based TCRdist calculated between CDR3 peptides within each V-J. Welch's t-statistics and random forest reduced some 510 V-J features to 10 to 15, which were used in a naive Bayes classifier (R e1071). TCRdb reran the public reads through fastp at Q25 and MiXCR, keeping productive beta chains. A single entry per CDR3 protein holds the most common genes and DNA from its merged rows. The V and J calls follow TCRdb's processing rather than the paper's. Counted in this sample were a few hundred thousand distinct CDR3 sequences; approximately 15% of them appeared once. The ten top clones hold about an eighth of the sample.

This receptor was taken from a woman between 40 and 50 years old with Graves' hyperthyroidism that later progressed to Graves' ophthalmopathy. This receptor chain uses TRBV27 and TRBJ2-7, with the D gene uncertain. The specimen was blood. The nucleotide sequence reads as follows: TGTGCCAGCAGTTTATTCGGCCACCCCCTCTCCTACGAGCAGTACTTC. It encodes CASSLFGHPLSYEQYF.